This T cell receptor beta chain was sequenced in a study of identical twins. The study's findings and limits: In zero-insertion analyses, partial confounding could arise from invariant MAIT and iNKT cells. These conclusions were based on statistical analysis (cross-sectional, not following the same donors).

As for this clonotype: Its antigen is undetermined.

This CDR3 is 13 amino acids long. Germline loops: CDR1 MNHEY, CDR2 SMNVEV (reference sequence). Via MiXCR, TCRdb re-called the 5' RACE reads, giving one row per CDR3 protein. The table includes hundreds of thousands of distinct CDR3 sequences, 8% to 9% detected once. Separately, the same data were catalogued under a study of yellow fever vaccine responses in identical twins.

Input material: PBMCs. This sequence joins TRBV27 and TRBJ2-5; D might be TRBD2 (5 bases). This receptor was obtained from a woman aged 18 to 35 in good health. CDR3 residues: CATGERPQETQYF. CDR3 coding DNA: TGTGCTACCGGGGAAAGGCCCCAAGAGACCCAGTACTTC.